Shown below are 8 T cell receptor beta chains from a single sample sequenced in a study of OX40 agonist ivuxolimab in advanced cancers. Receptors were amplified or captured by the immunoSEQ multiplex PCR assay. TCRdb stores this immuneACCESS table with in-frame sequences only. Part of the clones is absent; in the studies checked, under half of the shortfall reflects unresolved V genes, and no reason is known for the rest. For this sample there are tens of thousands of clones; more than 75% appear just once. Roughly 12% of the sample is held by the ten biggest clonotypes. Sequenced material: CD4+ or CD8+ T cells sorted from blood, taken in a trial of the OX40 agonist ivuxolimab. The receptors derive from an adult with an advanced solid tumor such as melanoma, head and neck, liver or kidney cancer.

This clone was seen only once. The chain links TRBV2 to TRBJ2-3, with 8 bases identical to TRBD2. With V trimmed by 6 bases and J by 0 bases, 8 bases remained unmatched. Germline assignment: CDR1 SNHLY and CDR2 FYNNEI. The CDR3 has 16 amino acids. In nucleotides, the CDR3 is TGTGCCAGCAGCTATTCCGGCGGGAGGAGCACAGATACGCAGTATTTT. It yields the protein CASSYSGGRSTDTQYF.

This clone was detected only once. The V gene is TRBV9, the J gene TRBJ2-7, with 9 bases identical to TRBD2. Trimming took 2 bases from V and 5 from J; bases not matched to a gene: 5. The CDR3 sequence is 14 residues long. CDR1 is SGDLS, CDR2 YYNGEE, per germline. CDR3 protein: CASSVSGRIHEQYF. CDR3 sequence (DNA): TGTGCCAGCAGCGTTAGCGGGAGAATCCACGAGCAGTACTTC.

The rearrangement links TRBV9 to TRBJ2-1; the D is unclear. Germline V gene sequence: CDR1 SGDLS, CDR2 YYNGEE. CDR3 size: 14 residues. Trimming shortened V by 0 bases and J by 5 bases, and 9 bases separated the two germline ends. The CDR3 sequence is CASSVVGRHNEQFF. CDR3 nucleotides: TGTGCCAGCAGCGTAGTCGGTAGACACAATGAGCAGTTCTTC.

The chain combines TRBV7-3 with TRBJ2-1; TRBD2 might be the D (5 bases). The ends were cut back, 5 bases at V and 6 bases at J, with 14 bases in the middle. Germline CDR1 is SGHTA and CDR2 is FQGTGA. The CDR3 consists of 14 residues. The CDR3 loop reads CASSRTTSSNEQFF. CDR3 bases: TGTGCCAGCAGCCGAACAACTAGTTCCAATGAGCAGTTCTTC.

The V call is TRBV7-6, the J call TRBJ2-3, with 11 positions matching TRBD2. The CDR3 consists of 18 residues. V dropped 6 bases and J dropped 2; count of bases not matched to a gene: 13. Germline lookup yields CDR1 SGHVS and CDR2 FNYEAQ. The CDR3 is CASSGVRTSGLFTDTQYF. The CDR3 coding sequence is TGTGCCAGCAGTGGGGTTCGGACTAGCGGGCTTTTCACAGATACGCAGTATTTT.

This CDR3 is CASSLSDKYNEQFF. As DNA, the CDR3 is TGTGCCAGCAGTTTATCGGACAAGTACAATGAGCAGTTCTTC. The J gene is TRBJ2-1, the V gene TRBV27; TRBD1 might be the D (5 bases). This CDR3 spans 14 amino acids. The V gene's germline CDR1 is MNHEY and CDR2 SMNVEV (reference sequence). The germline V and J ends were trimmed by 0 bases and 4 bases, with 7 bases remaining between them.

This sequence joins TRBV7-8 and TRBJ2-3, with unresolved D. V lost 1 base to trimming and J lost 5 bases, with 10 bases between them. The CDR3 is made up of 14 amino acids. Looked up from germline, CDR1 is SGHVS and CDR2 is FQNEAQ. CDR3 protein: CASSLGPNVDTQYF. The DNA for the CDR3 is TGTGCCAGCAGCTTAGGCCCCAACGTAGATACGCAGTATTTT. The variable domain in full, with the rest retrieved from reference TRBV7-8 and TRBJ2-3, is GAGVSQSPRYKVAKRGQDVALRCDPISGHVSLFWYQQALGQGPEFLTYFQNEAQLDKSGLPSDRFFAERPEGSVSTLKIQRTQQEDSAVYLCASSLGPNVDTQYFGPGTRLTVL.

The chain is built from TRBV9 and TRBJ2-3; D is undetermined. This CDR3 is built from 13 residues. The germline V and J ends were trimmed by 0 bases and 6 bases, with 8 bases remaining between them. Per the germline V gene, CDR1 is SGDLS and CDR2 is YYNGEE. The CDR3 protein is CASSVATADTQYF. The CDR3 DNA sequence: TGTGCCAGCAGCGTAGCTACGGCGGATACGCAGTATTTT.